The clone carrying this T cell receptor (beta chain) was observed many times. Its target is unknown. From germline, CDR1 is SGHAT and CDR2 FQNNGV. V shed 5 bases and J shed 6 bases, with 13 bases lying between them. This CDR3 contains 14 residues. The sample originates from a study of CD8+CD57+ T cells in acquired aplastic anemia. About the research overall: Yields of DNA that came from sorted CD4+ and CD8+ cells averaged roughly 3 ug. Healthy donor sequencing depth: 9 million to 10.8 million CD4+, some 12 million CD8+ reads. Overall study findings and caveats: In CD8+ cells, Simpson's diversity showed no significant difference between patients and controls. The same twenty-nine CD8+ CDR3 sequences occurred in patients and in controls.

Template material for TCR beta VDJ and CDR3 profiling consisted of genomic DNA. TCRdb reanalysed the reads using MiXCR and keeps one entry per CDR3 protein. The top ten hold 4% of the sample, which has 400,000 to 450,000 distinct CDR3 sequences, about two thirds seen once. Sequencing input: sorted CD4+, CD8+, or CD8+CD57+ T cells (not recorded which) from PBMCs. The receptor was derived from a human donor in good health, serving as a control. The gene calls are TRBV11-2 and TRBJ2-2, with a possible D match to TRBD1 (5 bases). CDR3 DNA sequence: TGTGCCAGCAGCCATATATCAGGGTCCGGGGAGCTGTTTTTT. This sequence encodes CASSHISGSGELFF.